A single sample is the source of the 22 T cell receptor beta chains below, sequenced in a study of T cells in Graves' hyperthyroidism and ophthalmopathy. It was RNA transcripts that yielded the amplified TCR beta CDR3 regions. The HTBI set primed first-round TCR CDR3 RT-PCR. TCRdb redid the calling of the multiplex PCR reads with MiXCR, one entry per CDR3 protein. Among more than 300,000 distinct CDR3 sequences listed, 17% were seen once. The source material was blood. The receptors come from a woman in her twenties or thirties with Graves' hyperthyroidism that later progressed to Graves' ophthalmopathy.

This clonotype was seen a few times. This sequence joins TRBV11-2 and TRBJ2-6; 11 nucleotides agree with TRBD1. The germline V gene encodes CDR1 SGHAT and CDR2 FQNNGV. J lost 0 bases, V lost 6 bases, and 4 bases had no gene match. This CDR3 has 17 amino acids. CDR3 loop: CASRGQGVSSGANVLTF. CDR3 DNA sequence: TGTGCCAGCAGGGGACAGGGGGTCAGCTCTGGGGCCAACGTCCTGACTTTC.

This clonotype was counted at least ten times. This CDR3 is CASSGTGANSNQPQHF. DNA of the CDR3: TGTGCCAGCAGTGGGACAGGAGCAAATAGCAATCAGCCCCAGCATTTT. V usage is TRBV6-1 and J usage is TRBJ1-5, with 7 bases lining up with TRBD1. Losses at the gene ends were 4 bases for V and 0 bases for J; bases not matched to a gene: 6. CDR1 and CDR2 from the germline V gene are MNHNS and SASEGT. The CDR3 length is 16 residues.

This clonotype was found once. The chain links TRBV28 to TRBJ2-5; D assignment may be TRBD1 or TRBD2 (5 bases each). The CDR3 length is 14 residues. Germline CDR1 MDHEN, CDR2 SYDVKM. V lost 3 bases, J lost 5 bases, and 13 bases lay in between. CDR3 DNA: TGTGCCAGCAGTTTCGGGACCCTCCGGGAGACCCAGTACTTC. It specifies CASSFGTLRETQYF.

This clonotype has a count of ten or more. The rearrangement uses TRBV6-1 and TRBJ1-2; no clear D. The germline gives CDR1 MNHNS, CDR2 SASEGT. V dropped 5 bases and J dropped 8 bases, with 15 bases sitting between them. This CDR3 region has 13 residues. The CDR3 spells CASSQWWGGGYTF. DNA of the CDR3: TGTGCCAGCAGTCAATGGTGGGGAGGAGGCTACACCTTC.

The rearrangement joins TRBV4-1 to TRBJ2-1; the match to TRBD2 covers 10 bases. V shed 2 bases and J 5 bases; nucleotides not matched to a gene: 6. This CDR3 is 16 amino acids long. Germline V CDR1 and CDR2: MGHRA, YSYEKL. The CDR3 nucleotides read TGCGCCAGCAGCCAAATGGGACTAGCGAGGAACAATGAGCAGTTCTTC. Its protein product is CASSQMGLARNNEQFF.

In this sample, this clonotype turned up once. This may stem from a read error, because a much larger clone lies one nucleotide away. The chain has TRBV5-1 and TRBJ2-1; a weak D match, TRBD2 (6 bases). Germline V gives CDR1 SGHRS, CDR2 YFSETQ. V lost 0 bases and J 10 bases, leaving 17 bases between the germline ends. This CDR3 contains 15 residues. CDR3 nucleotide sequence: TGCGCCAGCAGCTTGGAATCGACTAGTCTCGCCGAGCAGTTCTTC. It translates to CASSLESTSLAEQFF.

This clonotype was seen many times. J is TRBJ1-1 and V is TRBV6-5, with D hard to call. CDR1 is MNHEY and CDR2 is SVGAGI in the germline V gene. The CDR3 loop spans 13 amino acids. V was clipped by 2 bases and J by 5 bases, with 9 bases between them. This CDR3 reads CASSYPGLTEAFF. CDR3 in DNA: TGTGCCAGCAGTTACCCTGGCTTAACTGAAGCTTTCTTT.

As for this clonotype: The conserved closing phenylalanine or tryptophan is absent in this CDR3, likely reflecting a read error. The V gene is TRBV5-4, the J gene TRBJ2-5, with D possibly matching TRBD2 (6 bases). With 3 bases removed from V and 2 bases from J, the gap between germline ends came to 17 bases. The germline V gene encodes CDR1 SGHNT and CDR2 YYREEE (reference sequence). The CDR3 covers 16 residues. CDR3 protein: CASSSRLVGGQETQYC. The CDR3 nucleotides read TGTGCCAGCAGCTCAAGACTAGTAGGAGGGCAAGAGACCCAGTACTGC.

This clonotype has only a few counts. CDR3 region: CASRRDTNYNEQFF. The CDR3 bases are TGTGCCAGCAGAAGGGACACTAACTACAATGAGCAGTTCTTC. J is TRBJ2-1 and V is TRBV6-1, with D perhaps TRBD1 (6 bases). V lost 6 bases, J lost 3 bases, and 12 bases lay in between. The CDR3 is 14 amino acids. Germline V gene sequence: CDR1 MNHNS, CDR2 SASEGT.

There are a few counts of this clonotype. A read error may explain this, as a much larger clone is one base away. The CDR3 DNA is TGTGCCAGCAGTGAAGCGCTTCATCGGGACAGGGTGGGTCGGAATACGCAGTATTTT. Its protein is CASSEALHRDRVGRNTQYF. V is TRBV2 and J is TRBJ2-3, with 9 bases matching TRBD1. Germline V gene sequence: CDR1 SNHLY, CDR2 FYNNEI. The length of the CDR3 is 19 residues. V lost 0 bases, J lost 7 bases, and 17 bases stayed unmatched.

This clonotype was picked up many times. This chain connects TRBV2 to TRBJ2-3; D remains unclear. V was cut by 3 bases and J by 0 bases, with 13 bases left in between. The CDR3 has 16 residues. The germline V gene encodes CDR1 SNHLY and CDR2 FYNNEI. The CDR3: CASSEGRSPSTDTQYF. The CDR3 DNA reads as TGTGCCAGCAGTGAGGGCAGGAGTCCTAGCACAGATACGCAGTATTTT.

This clonotype was found many times. V is TRBV19 and J is TRBJ1-1; D gene unclear. This CDR3 contains 13 residues. Trimming shortened V by 2 bases and J by 3 bases, and 7 bases separated the two germline ends. Germline V gene sequence: CDR1 LNHDA, CDR2 SQIVND (reference sequence). CDR3 in DNA: TGTGCCAGTAGTATACGGGTGGACACTGAAGCTTTCTTT. Its protein product is CASSIRVDTEAFF.

The CDR3 loop reads CASSQEGRGGHNEQFF. CDR3 nucleotides: TGCGCCAGCAGCCAAGAGGGCAGGGGGGGACACAATGAGCAGTTCTTC. V usage is TRBV4-1 and J usage is TRBJ2-1; possibly TRBD1 or TRBD2 for D (7 bases each). The CDR3 spans 16 residues. With 0 bases removed from V and 5 bases from J, the gap between germline ends came to 14 bases. Germline V gives CDR1 MGHRA, CDR2 YSYEKL.

V gene TRBV28 combines with J gene TRBJ2-3; 10 positions agree with TRBD2. Looked up from germline, CDR1 is MDHEN and CDR2 is SYDVKM. The trim removed 5 bases at V and 1 base at J, leaving 12 bases unmatched. The CDR3 is made up of 18 amino acids. CDR3 in DNA: TGTGCCAGCAGTAAACCTAGCGGGAGTTCCCTGGGCACAGATACGCAGTATTTT. This encodes CASSKPSGSSLGTDTQYF.

This clonotype was seen repeatedly, ten times or more. V and J are TRBV12-3 or TRBV12-4 and TRBJ2-7; D tentatively fits TRBD1 or TRBD2 (6 bases each). This CDR3 spans 14 amino acids. The V gene lost 9 bases and the J gene lost 4 bases, with 19 bases spanning the gap. For the CDR3, the DNA is TGTGCCAGTAACGGGGGCCACCCCTTTTACGAGCAGTACTTC. Protein sequence: CASNGGHPFYEQYF.

The chain carries TRBV9 and TRBJ2-7; D call uncertain. V lost 2 bases and J lost 3, with 9 bases in between. The V gene's germline CDR1 is SGDLS and CDR2 YYNGEE. This CDR3 contains 13 residues. Here the CDR3 reads CASSVADGYEQYF. The CDR3 DNA reads as TGTGCCAGCAGCGTGGCAGACGGCTACGAGCAGTACTTC.

The chain links TRBV6-1 to TRBJ2-2, with 7 bases that match TRBD1. CDR3 length: 15 residues. Germline trimming cut 5 bases from V and 2 bases from J; bases unmatched to any gene: 5. Germline loops: CDR1 MNHNS, CDR2 SASEGT. The CDR3 bases are TGTGCCAGCAGTAGAGGGACAGTTAACACCGGGGAGCTGTTTTTT. Encoded protein: CASSRGTVNTGELFF.

Worth noting for this clonotype: An end of the junction differs from the germline gene, which may be a read error. The chain combines TRBV7-9 with TRBJ1-6; 10 bases line up with TRBD1. The length of the CDR3 is 15 residues. Germline assignment: CDR1 SEHNR and CDR2 FQNEAQ (reference sequence). The CDR3 DNA is TGTGCCAGCAGCTCCACCGGGACAGGGGATTCACCCCTCGACTTT. The encoded protein is CASSSTGTGDSPLDF.

This clonotype has just a few counts. The chain uses TRBV7-2 and TRBJ2-3; TRBD2 matches at 11 bases. This CDR3 is built from 15 residues. V lost 2 bases, J lost 4 bases, and 2 bases stayed unmatched. The germline V gene has CDR1 SGHTA and CDR2 FQGNSA. The CDR3 region has the DNA TGTGCCAGCAGCTTACTTAGCGGGGGGGCAGATACGCAGTATTTT. The encoded protein is CASSLLSGGADTQYF.

This clonotype was picked up many times. The chain carries TRBV6-1 and TRBJ2-3; a weak D match, TRBD2 (6 bases). V lost 7 bases, J lost 6 bases, and 11 bases lay in between. This CDR3 is 12 amino acids long. Germline V gene lookup returns CDR1 MNHNS and CDR2 SASEGT. The chain's CDR3 is CASTLGRDTQYF. CDR3 in DNA: TGTGCCAGCACCCTGGGGAGGGATACGCAGTATTTT.

This clonotype has just a few counts. The chain is built from TRBV4-1 and TRBJ2-3; 11 bases match TRBD2. CDR3 length equals 16 residues. The germline V gene encodes CDR1 MGHRA and CDR2 YSYEKL. V shed 6 bases and J 5 bases; nucleotides not matched to a gene: 10. The CDR3 here is CASRRARLAGKDTQYF. For the CDR3, the DNA is TGCGCCAGCAGAAGGGCTCGACTAGCGGGAAAAGATACGCAGTATTTT.

This clonotype has a count of ten or more. The rearrangement joins TRBV12-3 or TRBV12-4 to TRBJ2-2; D ambiguous. V lost 6 bases to trimming and J lost 1 base, with 12 bases between them. This CDR3 comprises 15 residues. The CDR3 DNA is TGTGCCAGCAGCGGTACCCGAGGGAACACCGGGGAGCTGTTTTTT. Amino acid sequence: CASSGTRGNTGELFF.